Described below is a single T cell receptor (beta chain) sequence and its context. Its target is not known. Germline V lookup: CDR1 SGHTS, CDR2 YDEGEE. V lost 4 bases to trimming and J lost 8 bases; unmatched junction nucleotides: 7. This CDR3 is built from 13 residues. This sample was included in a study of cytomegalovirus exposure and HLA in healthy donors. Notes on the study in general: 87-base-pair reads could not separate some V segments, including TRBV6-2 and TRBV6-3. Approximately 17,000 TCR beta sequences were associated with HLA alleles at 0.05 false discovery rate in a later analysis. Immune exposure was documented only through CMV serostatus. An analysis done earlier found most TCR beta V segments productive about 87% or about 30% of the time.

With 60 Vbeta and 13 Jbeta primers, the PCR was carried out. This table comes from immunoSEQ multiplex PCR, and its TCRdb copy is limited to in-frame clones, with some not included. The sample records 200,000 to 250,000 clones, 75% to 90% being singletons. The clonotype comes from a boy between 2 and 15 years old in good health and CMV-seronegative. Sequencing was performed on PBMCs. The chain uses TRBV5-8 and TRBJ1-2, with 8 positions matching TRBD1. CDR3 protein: CASSNGQGRGYTF. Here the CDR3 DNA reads TGTGCCAGCAGCAACGGACAGGGACGCGGCTACACCTTC.